This T cell receptor (beta chain) was observed in a study of shared clonotypes between healthy human individuals. Overall study context: Aged 18 to 49, the donors were a couple of women and three men.

The CDR3 spans 14 residues. Germline lookup yields CDR1 SGHVS and CDR2 FQNEAQ. V lost 5 bases to trimming and J lost 9 bases, with 17 bases between them. Using immunoSEQ multiplex PCR, the repertoire was profiled, and TCRdb retains in-frame clones only, with some absent. This table has 450,000 to 500,000 clones, over 70% appearing once. Concerning this clone itself: A far more abundant clone sits one base away, making this likely a read error.

Within Nashville, Tennessee resided all donors, each a Caucasian adult. Sequencing was done on a sample of PBMCs. The source of this sequence is a woman aged 40 to 50 in good health. Some clones in this sample may be carry-over from other donors' samples. This chain joins TRBV7-8 and TRBJ1-5, with a weak D call TRBD1 (5 bases). CDR3: CASSGRGVRRPQHF. For the CDR3, the DNA is TGTGCCAGCAGCGGGAGAGGGGTTCGTCGGCCCCAGCATTTT.